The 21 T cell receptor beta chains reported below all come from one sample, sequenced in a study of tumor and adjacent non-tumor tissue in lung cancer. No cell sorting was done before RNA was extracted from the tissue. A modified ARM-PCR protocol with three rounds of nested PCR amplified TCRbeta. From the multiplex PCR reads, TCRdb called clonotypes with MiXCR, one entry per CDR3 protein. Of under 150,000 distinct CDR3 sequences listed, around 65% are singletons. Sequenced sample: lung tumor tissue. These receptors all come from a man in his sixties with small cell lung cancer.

The CDR3 region has the DNA TGTGCCAGCAGTTCTACGGGTGCTACCGGCGGGACTGAAGCTTTCTTT. Its protein product is CASSSTGATGGTEAFF. The V and J genes are TRBV12-3 or TRBV12-4 and TRBJ1-1; no firm D call. The CDR3 is made up of 16 amino acids. V was cut by 4 bases and J by 5 bases, with 20 bases left in between.

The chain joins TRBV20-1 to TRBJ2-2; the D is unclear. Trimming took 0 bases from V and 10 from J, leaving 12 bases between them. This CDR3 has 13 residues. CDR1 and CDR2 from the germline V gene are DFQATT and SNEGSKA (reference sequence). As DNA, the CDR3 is TGCAGTGCTAGAGATGTCGGAACGGAGGAGCTGTTTTTT. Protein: CSARDVGTEELFF.

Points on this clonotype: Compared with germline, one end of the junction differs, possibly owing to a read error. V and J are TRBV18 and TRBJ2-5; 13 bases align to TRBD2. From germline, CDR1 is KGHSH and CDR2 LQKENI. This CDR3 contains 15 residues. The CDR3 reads CASSTGLAGTETQHF. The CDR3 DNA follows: TGTGCCAGCTCAACGGGACTAGCGGGGACGGAGACCCAGCACTTC.

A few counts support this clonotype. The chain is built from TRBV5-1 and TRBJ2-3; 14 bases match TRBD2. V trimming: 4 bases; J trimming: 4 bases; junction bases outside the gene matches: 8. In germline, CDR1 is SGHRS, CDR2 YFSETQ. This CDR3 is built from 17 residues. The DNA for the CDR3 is TGCGCCAGCAGCCTGGGACTAGCGGGAGTAGTCTCAGATACGCAGTATTTT. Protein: CASSLGLAGVVSDTQYF.

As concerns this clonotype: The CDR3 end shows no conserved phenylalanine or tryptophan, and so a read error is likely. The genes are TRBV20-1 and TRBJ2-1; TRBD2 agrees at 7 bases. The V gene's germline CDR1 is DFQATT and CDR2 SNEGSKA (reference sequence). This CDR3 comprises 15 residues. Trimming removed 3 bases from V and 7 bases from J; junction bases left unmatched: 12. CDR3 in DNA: TGCAGTGCTAGCCCTATAGCGGGTGGCGTTAATGAGCAGTTCTTA. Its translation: CSASPIAGGVNEQFL.

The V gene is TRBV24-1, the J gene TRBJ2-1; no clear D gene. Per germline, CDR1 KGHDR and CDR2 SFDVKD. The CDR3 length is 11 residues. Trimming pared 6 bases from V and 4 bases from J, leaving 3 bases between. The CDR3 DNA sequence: TGTGCCACCAGTCAATACAATGAGCAGTTCTTC. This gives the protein CATSQYNEQFF.

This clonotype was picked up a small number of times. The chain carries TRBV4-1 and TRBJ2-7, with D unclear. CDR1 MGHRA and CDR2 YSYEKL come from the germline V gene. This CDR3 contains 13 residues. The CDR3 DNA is TGCCCCAACAGCCAAGATACCGAGTACGAGCAGTACTTC. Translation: CPNSQDTEYEQYF.

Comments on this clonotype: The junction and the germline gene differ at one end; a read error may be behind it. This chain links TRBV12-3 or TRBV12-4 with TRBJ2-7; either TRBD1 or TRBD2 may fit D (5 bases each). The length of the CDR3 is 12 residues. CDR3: CASSFWDGVQYF. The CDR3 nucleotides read TGTGCCAGCAGTTTTTGGGACGGGGTGCAGTATTTC.

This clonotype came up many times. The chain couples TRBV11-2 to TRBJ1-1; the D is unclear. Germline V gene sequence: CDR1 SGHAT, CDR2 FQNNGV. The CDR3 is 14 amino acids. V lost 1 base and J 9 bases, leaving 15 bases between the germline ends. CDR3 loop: CASSLGGGMRKAFF. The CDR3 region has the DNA TGTGCCAGCAGCTTAGGGGGAGGGATGCGGAAAGCTTTCTTT.

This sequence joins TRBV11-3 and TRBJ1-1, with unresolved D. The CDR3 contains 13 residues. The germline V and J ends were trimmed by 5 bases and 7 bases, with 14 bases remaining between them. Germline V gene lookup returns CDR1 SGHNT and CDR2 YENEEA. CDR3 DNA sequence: TGTGCCAGCAGCGTAGTGGGAGGCTTTGAAGCTTTCTTT. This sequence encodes CASSVVGGFEAFF.

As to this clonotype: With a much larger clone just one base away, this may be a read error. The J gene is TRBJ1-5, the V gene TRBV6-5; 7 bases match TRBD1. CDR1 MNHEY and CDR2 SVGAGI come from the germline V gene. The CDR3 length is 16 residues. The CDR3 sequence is CASRAGTAYSIQPQHF. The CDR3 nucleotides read TGTGCCAGCAGGGCCGGGACAGCTTATAGCATTCAGCCCCAGCATTTT.

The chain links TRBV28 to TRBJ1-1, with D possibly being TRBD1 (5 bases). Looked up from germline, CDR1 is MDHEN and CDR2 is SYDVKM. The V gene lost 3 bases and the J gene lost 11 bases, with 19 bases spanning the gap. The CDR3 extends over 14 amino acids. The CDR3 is CASSFPAGARWAFF. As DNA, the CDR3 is TGTGCCAGCAGTTTTCCCGCCGGGGCCCGGTGGGCTTTCTTT.

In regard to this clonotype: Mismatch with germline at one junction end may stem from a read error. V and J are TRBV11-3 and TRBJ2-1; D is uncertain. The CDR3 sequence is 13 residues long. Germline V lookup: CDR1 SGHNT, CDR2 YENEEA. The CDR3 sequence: CASNLRPYNEQFF. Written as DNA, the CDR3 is TGTGCCAGCAACTTAAGACCGTACAATGAGCAGTTCTTC.

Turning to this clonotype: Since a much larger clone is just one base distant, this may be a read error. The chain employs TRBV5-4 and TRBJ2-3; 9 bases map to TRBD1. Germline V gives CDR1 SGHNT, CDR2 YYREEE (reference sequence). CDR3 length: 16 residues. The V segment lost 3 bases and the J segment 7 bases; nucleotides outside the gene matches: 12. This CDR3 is CASSWKTGTGTYTQYF. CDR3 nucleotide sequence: TGTGCCAGCAGCTGGAAAACCGGGACAGGGACATATACGCAGTATTTT.

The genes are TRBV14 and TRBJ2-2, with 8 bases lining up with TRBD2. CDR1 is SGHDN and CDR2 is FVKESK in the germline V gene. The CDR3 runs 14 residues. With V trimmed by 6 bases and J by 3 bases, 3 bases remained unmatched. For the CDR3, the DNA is TGTGCCAGCAGAAGCGGGAGTTACACCGGGGAGCTGTTTTTT. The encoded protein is CASRSGSYTGELFF.

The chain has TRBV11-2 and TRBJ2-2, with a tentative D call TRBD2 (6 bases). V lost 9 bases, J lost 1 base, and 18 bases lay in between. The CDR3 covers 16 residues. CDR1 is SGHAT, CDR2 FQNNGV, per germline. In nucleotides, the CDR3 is TGTGCCAGGAGCCGCGGGACTGGCGGGAACACCGGGGAGCTGTTTTTT. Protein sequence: CARSRGTGGNTGELFF.

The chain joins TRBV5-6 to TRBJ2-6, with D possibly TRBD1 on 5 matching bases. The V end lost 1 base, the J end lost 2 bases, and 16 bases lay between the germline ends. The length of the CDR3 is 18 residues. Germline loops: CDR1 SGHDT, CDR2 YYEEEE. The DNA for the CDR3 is TGTGCCAGCAGCTTGTGGGGCAGGGCACCCCCTGGGGCCAACGTCCTGACTTTC. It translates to CASSLWGRAPPGANVLTF.

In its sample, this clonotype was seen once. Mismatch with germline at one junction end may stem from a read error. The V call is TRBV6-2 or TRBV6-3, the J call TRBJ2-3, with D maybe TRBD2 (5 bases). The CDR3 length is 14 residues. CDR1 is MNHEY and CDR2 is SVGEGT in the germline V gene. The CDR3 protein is CPSSYGSGRTTQYF. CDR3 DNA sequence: TGTCCCAGCAGTTACGGAAGCGGAAGGACTACGCAGTATTTT.

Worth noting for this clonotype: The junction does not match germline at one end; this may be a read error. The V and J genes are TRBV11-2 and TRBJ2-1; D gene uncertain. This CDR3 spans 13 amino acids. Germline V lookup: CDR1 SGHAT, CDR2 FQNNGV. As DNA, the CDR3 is TGTGCCATCAGCTTCATGTTCAACAATGAGCAGTTCTTC. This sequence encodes CAISFMFNNEQFF.

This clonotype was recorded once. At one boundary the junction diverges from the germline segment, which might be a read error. The CDR3: CASSWTAAYGHTF. The CDR3 DNA sequence: TGTGCCAGTAGCTGGACAGCTGCCTATGGCCACACCTTC. The chain carries TRBV6-1 and TRBJ1-2; weak D call: TRBD1 (6 bases). CDR1 and CDR2 (germline): MNHNS, SASEGT. This CDR3 spans 13 amino acids.

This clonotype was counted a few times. The chain's CDR3 is CAISDQVGGLDYEQYF. The CDR3 nucleotides are TGTGCCATCAGTGATCAAGTTGGCGGGTTGGACTACGAGCAGTACTTC. J is TRBJ2-7 and V is TRBV10-3; tentatively, D is TRBD2 (5 bases). V was clipped by 3 bases and J by 3 bases, with 18 bases between them. CDR3 length equals 16 residues. CDR1 and CDR2 (germline): ENHRY, SYGVKD.